This T cell receptor (beta chain) originates from a study of T cell repertoires in cytomegalovirus infection. About the study: Both a matching HLA type and CMV infection were indicated by public TCR beta signatures. General study results and limits: Summed public TCR beta family frequency identified CMV carriers bearing the relevant HLA. HLA-C-restricted, CMV-specific TCR beta clonotypes were dominant ex vivo.

This CDR3 has 13 amino acids. The V and J ends lost 7 bases and 6 bases respectively, with 13 bases between them. Germline-derived CDR1 and CDR2 are MDHEN and SYDVKM. TCRdb redid the calling of the reads with MiXCR, one entry per CDR3 protein. The top ten clones hold more than 8.5% of a sample with 490,000 or so distinct CDR3 sequences, approximately 10% of them seen once. Notes on this clonotype: Its matching antigen is unknown.

The sample consisted of PBMCs. The V and J genes are TRBV28 and TRBJ1-5; D gene uncertain. This TCR was recovered from a human donor in good health (CMV status not recorded). Some clones in this sample may be carry-over from other donors' samples. The CDR3 is CASNPLGVQPQHF. The DNA of the CDR3 is TGTGCCAGCAATCCCTTAGGAGTTCAGCCCCAGCATTTT.